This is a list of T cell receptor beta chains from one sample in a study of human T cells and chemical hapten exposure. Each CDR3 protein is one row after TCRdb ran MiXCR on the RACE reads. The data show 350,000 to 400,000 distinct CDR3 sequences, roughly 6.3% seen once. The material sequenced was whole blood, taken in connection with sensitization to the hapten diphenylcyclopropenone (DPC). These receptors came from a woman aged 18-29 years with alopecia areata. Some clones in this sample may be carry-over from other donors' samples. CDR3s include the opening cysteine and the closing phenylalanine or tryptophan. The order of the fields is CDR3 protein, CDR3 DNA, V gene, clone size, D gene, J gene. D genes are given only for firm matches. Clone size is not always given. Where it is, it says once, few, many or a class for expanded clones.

CASSYGTGVRGTEAFF TGTGCCAGCAGTTACGGGACAGGGGTTCGGGGCACTGAAGCTTTCTTT TRBV6-6 . TRBD1 TRBJ1-1
CASKTSGRTDTQYF TGCGCCAGCAAAACTAGCGGGCGCACAGATACGCAGTATTTT TRBV10-2 . TRBD2 TRBJ2-3
CASRRREGGSYEQYF TGTGCCAGCAGACGCCGGGAGGGTGGTTCCTACGAGCAGTACTTC TRBV6-5 . TRBD2 TRBJ2-7
CASSQRGRADTQYF TGTGCCAGCAGTCAACGGGGGAGGGCAGATACGCAGTATTTT TRBV25-1 few TRBD2 TRBJ2-3
CASSYFIYGPSAYEQYF TGTGCCAGCAGTTACTTTATATACGGACCGTCCGCGTACGAGCAGTACTTC TRBV6-2/TRBV6-3 many . TRBJ2-7
CASGLGLEQYF TGTGCCAGCGGGTTGGGACTCGAGCAGTACTTC TRBV27 few . TRBJ2-7
CASRTTGQTSYEQYF TGTGCCAGCAGGACGACAGGCCAGACCTCCTACGAGCAGTACTTC TRBV12-3/TRBV12-4 . . TRBJ2-7
CASSVLGQENSPLHF TGTGCCAGCAGTGTTTTGGGACAGGAGAATTCACCCCTCCACTTT TRBV2 many TRBD1 TRBJ1-6
CASSSASGGAVTDTQYF TGTGCCAGCAGTTCCGCTAGCGGGGGGGCCGTTACAGATACGCAGTATTTT TRBV6-5 . TRBD2 TRBJ2-3
CASSPGQFNEKLFF TGTGCCAGCAGCCCGGGACAGTTTAATGAAAAACTGTTTTTT TRBV7-9 many TRBD1 TRBJ1-4
CASSYYRAQWYGYTF TGTGCCAGCAGTTACTACAGGGCCCAGTGGTATGGCTACACCTTC TRBV6-5 many . TRBJ1-2
CASSLVASGNNEQFF TGTGCCAGCAGCTTAGTGGCTAGCGGAAACAATGAGCAGTTCTTC TRBV7-2 . TRBD2 TRBJ2-1
CASSESGPETQYF TGCGCCAGCAGTGAATCGGGGCCGGAGACCCAGTACTTC TRBV25-1 . . TRBJ2-5
CASSPGQVLDEQYF TGTGCCAGCAGTCCCGGACAGGTTCTGGACGAGCAGTACTTC TRBV6-5 many TRBD1 TRBJ2-7
CASSLSGAGRTDTQYF TGTGCCAGCTCGTTATCTGGGGCGGGCCGCACAGATACGCAGTATTTT TRBV18 many . TRBJ2-3
CASSQVALTGTKGTEAFF TGTGCCAGCAGCCAAGTGGCCCTCACCGGGACAAAAGGCACTGAAGCTTTCTTT TRBV3-1 few . TRBJ1-1
CASRFPGLAGSGELFF TGTGCCAGTCGTTTCCCGGGACTAGCGGGGTCCGGGGAGCTGTTTTTT TRBV19 . TRBD2 TRBJ2-2
CASSQAAADEQFF TGCGCCAGCAGCCAAGCCGCGGCTGATGAGCAGTTCTTC TRBV4-1 many . TRBJ2-1
CSARESATTEAFF TGCAGTGCTAGAGAATCAGCCACTACTGAAGCTTTCTTT TRBV20-1 few . TRBJ1-1
CASSLGNLNTEAFF TGTGCCAGCAGTTTGGGTAACCTGAACACTGAAGCTTTCTTT TRBV12-3/TRBV12-4 many . TRBJ1-1
CASRLPGTDTQYF TGCGCCAGCAGGTTGCCCGGCACAGATACGCAGTATTTT TRBV5-1 few . TRBJ2-3
CASSSDRGAYNEQFF TGTGCCAGCAGCTCCGACCGGGGGGCCTACAATGAGCAGTTCTTC TRBV12-3/TRBV12-4 many TRBD2 TRBJ2-1
CASSSDRINYEQYF TGCGCCAGCAGCTCGGACAGAATTAACTACGAGCAGTACTTC TRBV5-1 . . TRBJ2-7
CASSGAGAGSNVLTF TGTGCCAGCAGTGGGGCAGGGGCCGGGTCCAACGTCCTGACTTTC TRBV27 . . TRBJ2-6
CASSPQGTSPYEQYF TGTGCCAGCAGCCCTCAGGGGACAAGTCCCTACGAGCAGTACTTC TRBV9 few . TRBJ2-7
CASKRTAFLEQFF TGTGCCAGCAAGAGGACAGCATTTTTAGAGCAGTTCTTC TRBV2 . . TRBJ2-1
CSADRSYPYEQYF TGCAGTGCGGACAGGAGCTATCCCTACGAGCAGTACTTC TRBV20-1 many TRBD1 TRBJ2-7
CASSLGGGVNQPQHF TGTGCCAGCAGCTTGGGGGGTGGTGTGAATCAGCCCCAGCATTTT TRBV7-9 many . TRBJ1-5
CASINAQDGDTQYF TGTGCCAGCATTAACGCCCAGGATGGAGATACGCAGTATTTT TRBV6-2/TRBV6-3 few . TRBJ2-3
CASSGRGQRETQYF TGCGCCAGCAGCGGCCGGGGACAAAGAGAGACCCAGTACTTC TRBV5-1 . . TRBJ2-5
CASSGEEGTSTDTQYF TGTGCCAGCAGCGGGGAGGAGGGGACGTCCACAGATACGCAGTATTTT TRBV5-8 few . TRBJ2-3
CSASPNSGEQFF TGCAGTGCCTCACCAAACTCGGGGGAGCAGTTCTTC TRBV20-1 few . TRBJ2-1
CSVQGQGGTEAFF TGCAGCGTTCAGGGACAGGGGGGCACTGAAGCTTTCTTT TRBV29-1 many TRBD1 TRBJ1-1
CASSLLDRGQNEQYF TGCGCCAGCAGCCTCCTGGACAGGGGGCAGAACGAGCAGTACTTC TRBV4-1 few TRBD1 TRBJ2-7
CASSRSVNEKLFF TGTGCCAGCAGCCGGAGTGTCAATGAAAAACTGTTTTTT TRBV7-2 . . TRBJ1-4
CASSSPRDTGELFF TGTGCCAGCAGCTCCCCTCGGGACACCGGGGAGCTGTTTTTT TRBV11-3 . . TRBJ2-2
CSVWDPRGGYNEQFF TGCAGCGTCTGGGACCCCCGAGGGGGTTACAATGAGCAGTTCTTC TRBV29-1 . . TRBJ2-1
CASSQGGGENTIYF TGCGCCAGCAGCCAAGGTGGGGGCGAAAACACCATATATTTT TRBV4-3 . . TRBJ1-3
CASSYPFWRGKETQYF TGTGCCAGCAGTTACCCTTTCTGGCGGGGGAAAGAGACCCAGTACTTC TRBV6-2/TRBV6-3 few TRBD2 TRBJ2-5
CASSSMDSDRTEAFF TGTGCCAGCAGCTCTATGGACAGCGACAGGACTGAAGCTTTCTTT TRBV5-4 few . TRBJ1-1
CASSPGGYEQFF TGTGCCAGCAGCCCGGGGGGCTATGAGCAGTTCTTC TRBV6-2/TRBV6-3 . . TRBJ2-1
CASSSTGLARELFF TGCGCCAGCAGCTCTACAGGGTTGGCTCGGGAGCTGTTTTTT TRBV5-1 . . TRBJ2-2
CASSFLRNSPLHF TGTGCCAGCAGTTTCCTCCGGAATTCACCCCTCCACTTT TRBV27 many . TRBJ1-6
CAIIGGSSYNEQFF TGTGCCATCATTGGGGGGAGCTCCTACAATGAGCAGTTCTTC TRBV10-3 few . TRBJ2-1
CASSRQGDGYTF TGTGCCAGCAGTCGACAGGGAGATGGCTACACCTTC TRBV3-1 few TRBD1 TRBJ1-2
CASRRGRASTDTQYF TGTGCCAGCAGGAGAGGGAGGGCTAGCACAGATACGCAGTATTTT TRBV2 many TRBD2 TRBJ2-3
CASSESVAGRAAEQYF TGTGCCAGCAGCGAATCAGTCGCGGGGAGGGCTGCCGAGCAGTACTTC TRBV12-3/TRBV12-4 . TRBD2 TRBJ2-7
CASRTWDRLYTEAFF TGTGCCAGCAGGACCTGGGACAGGTTATACACTGAAGCTTTCTTT TRBV6-2/TRBV6-3 many TRBD1 TRBJ1-1
CASQGLAGGRLGADTQYF TGCGCCAGCCAGGGACTAGCGGGGGGGCGTCTCGGGGCAGATACGCAGTATTTT TRBV10-2 . TRBD2 TRBJ2-3
CSVSRLAGDQNIQYF TGCAGCGTCTCTCGACTAGCGGGGGACCAAAACATTCAGTACTTC TRBV29-1 . TRBD2 TRBJ2-4
CASSRQGWGQPQHF TGTGCCAGCAGCCGACAGGGATGGGGTCAGCCCCAGCATTTT TRBV28 few TRBD1 TRBJ1-5
CASRERVAEKPQHF TGTGCCAGCAGAGAAAGAGTGGCTGAAAAGCCCCAGCATTTT TRBV28 many . TRBJ1-5
CASSLLYSGANVLTF TGTGCCAGCAGCTTATTGTACTCTGGGGCCAACGTCCTGACTTTC TRBV7-3 many . TRBJ2-6
CASSVGGTQETQYF TGTGCCAGCAGTGTAGGGGGAACTCAAGAGACCCAGTACTTC TRBV2 . . TRBJ2-5
CASSLASAYGYTF TGTGCCAGCAGCTTAGCCTCCGCCTATGGCTACACCTTC TRBV7-8 many . TRBJ1-2
CASSPYGGGSPLHF TGTGCCAGCAGCCCATACGGGGGAGGCTCACCCCTCCACTTT TRBV6-2/TRBV6-3 few . TRBJ1-6
CASRRGPTGNTIYF TGTGCCAGCAGGAGGGGGCCAACTGGAAACACCATATATTTT TRBV28 . TRBD1 TRBJ1-3
CASGLVADEQFF TGTGCTAGTGGTTTGGTGGCGGATGAGCAGTTCTTC TRBV12-5 . . TRBJ2-1
CASSLQAGGPGDTQYF TGTGCCAGCAGCTTGCAAGCGGGGGGGCCCGGAGATACGCAGTATTTT TRBV5-6 many TRBD2 TRBJ2-3